These T cell receptor beta chains were read from a single sample in a study of beta chain features in type 1 diabetes. Profiling relied on immunoSEQ multiplex PCR, and the TCRdb table lists in-frame clones only, not all of them. The sample has about 170,000 clones; 7.8% are singletons. The sample was central memory CD4+ T cells from blood. These receptors originate from a woman aged 40 to 49 with type 1 diabetes. The CDR3 runs from the conserved cysteine through the conserved F or W. D genes are given only for firm matches. Where a row states a size, it is once, few, many or the class of an expanded clone; other rows omit it.

>TRBJ2-3|-|TRBD2|TRBV4-3
TGCGCCAGCAGCCAAGATTTTGCTGCGGCGGGAGTTACAGATACGCAGTATTTT
CASSQDFAAAGVTDTQYF
>TRBJ1-2|few|TRBD1|TRBV7-2
TGTGCCAGCAGCACAGGGGCCCAGGGTTACACCTTC
CASSTGAQGYTF
>TRBJ1-1|few|-|TRBV5-1
TGCGCCAGCAGCCGGGTAGCGGAAAACACTGAAGCTTTCTTT
CASSRVAENTEAFF
>TRBJ2-3|few|TRBD1|TRBV19
TGTGCCAGTACACTACAGGGGGGAGAGGGGCGACAGTATTTT
CASTLQGGEGRQYF
>TRBJ2-1|-|-|TRBV7-3
TGTGCCAGCAGCCAGCAAGCCAGCCAGGGAGAGCAGTTCTTC
CASSQQASQGEQFF
>TRBJ1-5|-|-|TRBV7-9
TGTGCCAGCAGTCGTACCGGGACAAGGGATCGGCCCCAGCATTTT
CASSRTGTRDRPQHF
>TRBJ2-3|-|TRBD2|TRBV7-9
TGTGCCAGCAGCCGAGCGGGGGCTGGGGGAGATACGCAGTATTTT
CASSRAGAGGDTQYF
>TRBJ2-6|few|-|TRBV11-1
TGTGCCAGCAGCTTACGGATCAAGGGGCAGACCTCTGGGGCCAACGTCCTGACTTTC
CASSLRIKGQTSGANVLTF
>TRBJ2-7|few|TRBD2|TRBV7-8
TGTGCCAGCAGCGGCGAGCGGGGAGGCTACGAGCAGTACTTC
CASSGERGGYEQYF
>TRBJ2-7|-|TRBD1|TRBV2
TGTGCCAGCAGTCGGACAGGCTACGAGCAGTACTTC
CASSRTGYEQYF
>TRBJ2-5|few|-|TRBV29-1
TGCAGCGTTGCTGGCCAGCGAGTAACCCAGTACTTC
CSVAGQRVTQYF
>TRBJ1-5|few|TRBD1|TRBV28
TGTGCCAGCAGTAGACAGGGGTATCAGCCCCAGCATTTT
CASSRQGYQPQHF
>TRBJ2-7|few|TRBD2|TRBV28
TGTGCCATCTCTCCAGGGCCGGGGAGGGGCGAGCAGTACTTC
CAISPGPGRGEQYF
>TRBJ2-3|few|-|TRBV9
TGTGCCAGCAGCGCCCCGCCGGGTACAGATACGCAGTATTTT
CASSAPPGTDTQYF
>TRBJ1-6|-|-|TRBV2
TGTGCCAGCCAACTCCGGGGAGGTAATTCACCCCTCCACTTT
CASQLRGGNSPLHF
>TRBJ2-3|few|TRBD1|TRBV28
TGTGCCAGCAGTAACACAGGGGGAGGCACAGATACGCAGTATTTT
CASSNTGGGTDTQYF
>TRBJ2-3|few|TRBD2|TRBV11-2
TGTGCCAGCAGCTTCCGACTAGCGGGGGATACAGATACGCAGTATTTT
CASSFRLAGDTDTQYF
>TRBJ2-7|few|-|TRBV11-2
TGTGCCAGCAGCTTACAAGCGGATTCCTACGAGCAGTACTTC
CASSLQADSYEQYF
>TRBJ2-1|-|-|TRBV28
TGTGCCAGCAGCCCCCGGGTCAGCTACAATGAGCAGTTCTTC
CASSPRVSYNEQFF
>TRBJ1-5|-|-|TRBV19
TGTGCCAGTAGTATCACGGGCAGGAGGCCCCAGCCCCAGCATTTT
CASSITGRRPQPQHF
>TRBJ2-1|few|TRBD1|TRBV7-2
TGTGCCAGCAGCTTAGTTTGGGACAGGGTAAAGTGGAATGAGCAGTTCTTC
CASSLVWDRVKWNEQFF
>TRBJ2-5|-|-|TRBV7-8
TGTGCCAGCAGCGTCTCTGACTCGGGAGAGACCCAGTACTTC
CASSVSDSGETQYF
>TRBJ1-2|-|-|TRBV9
TGTGCCAGCAGCGTAGAGTCGGGGAATGGCTACACCTTC
CASSVESGNGYTF
>TRBJ2-1|few|-|TRBV5-1
TGCGCCAGCAGCTTTGATGCGGGACAGCCCACCTTGGGGCAGTTCTTC
CASSFDAGQPTLGQFF
>TRBJ2-3|-|TRBD1|TRBV5-1
TGCGCCAGCAGCTTCGGACAGGGCGCAGATACGCAGTATTTT
CASSFGQGADTQYF
>TRBJ1-5|-|-|TRBV10-3
TGTGCCATCAGTGAGCGGGAAAATCAGCCCCAGCATTTT
CAISERENQPQHF
>TRBJ1-2|-|TRBD1|TRBV29-1
TGCAGCGTTGGCTATGGACAGGGCTCGTATGGCTACACCTTC
CSVGYGQGSYGYTF
>TRBJ2-2|few|-|TRBV5-4
TGTGCCAGCAGCTTTGGGTCGGGAAAGGCCGGGGAGCTGTTTTTT
CASSFGSGKAGELFF
>TRBJ1-2|few|-|TRBV28
TGTGCCAGCAGTTTATTAACAGGGAGTAACTATGGCTACACCTTC
CASSLLTGSNYGYTF
>TRBJ1-1|few|TRBD1|TRBV5-6
TGTGCCAGCAGCCTCCCGGACAGGGGCGGTGAAGCTTTCTTT
CASSLPDRGGEAFF
>TRBJ2-1|few|TRBD2|TRBV7-9
TGTGCCAGCAGCTTAGCGGGGACTAGCGCGGGCGATGAGCAGTTCTTC
CASSLAGTSAGDEQFF
>TRBJ1-1|-|-|TRBV29-1
TGCAGCGTTGAAGTGCGGGAGAACACTGAAGCTTTCTTT
CSVEVRENTEAFF
>TRBJ1-1|-|-|TRBV4-3
TGCGCCAGCAGCCACAGGGTTGGGACTGAAGCTTTCTTT
CASSHRVGTEAFF
>TRBJ1-2|few|TRBD1|TRBV5-4
TGTGCCAGCAGCTACGGACAGGATAACTATGGCTACACCTTC
CASSYGQDNYGYTF
>TRBJ1-5|few|-|TRBV19
TGTGCCAGTAGTATTGGGCGAGAATATAGCAATCAGCCCCAGCATTTT
CASSIGREYSNQPQHF